A single sample is the source of the 27 T cell receptor beta chains below, sequenced in a study of blood T cells in healthy people across ages. For the second PCR, which ran for about 7 to 11 cycles, a sample-barcoded 5' primer and a J-beta primer mix were used. TCRdb recomputed calls from the 5' RACE reads with MiXCR, one row per CDR3 protein. The table includes about 970,000 distinct CDR3 sequences, just over 50% detected once. The sequenced sample consisted of blood. The receptor source for this set is a woman aged 60 to 75 in good health.

This clonotype has more than one count but fewer than ten. The genes are TRBV4-1 and TRBJ2-3, with 8 bases lining up with TRBD2. The CDR3 covers 15 residues. Germline CDR1 reads MGHRA; CDR2 reads YSYEKL. The J segment lost 3 bases and the V segment lost 0 bases, leaving 2 bases of the junction unmatched. In DNA, the CDR3 is TGCGCCAGCAGCCAAGATCGGGAGGGAACAGATACGCAGTATTTT. Amino acids: CASSQDREGTDTQYF.

This clonotype was seen many times. CDR3 in amino acids: CSVDRGFQETQYF. CDR3 sequence (DNA): TGCAGCGTTGATCGGGGGTTCCAAGAGACCCAGTACTTC. This chain uses TRBV29-1 with TRBJ2-5; perhaps TRBD2 as D (6 bases). This CDR3 is 13 amino acids long. Germline CDR1 and CDR2: SQVTM and ANQGSEA. Trimming cost V 3 bases and J 1 base, with 9 bases left between them.

In its sample, this clonotype was seen once. CDR3 nucleotides: TGTGCCAGCACCTTACTAGCGGGAGGGCCCTCGGCCAACGTCCTGACTTTC. It codes for CASTLLAGGPSANVLTF. The chain uses TRBV27 and TRBJ2-6; 13 nucleotides align to TRBD2. The germline gives CDR1 MNHEY, CDR2 SMNVEV (reference sequence). J lost 6 bases, V lost 7 bases, and 9 bases had no gene match. The CDR3 is made up of 17 amino acids.

This chain uses TRBV5-1 with TRBJ2-2, with TRBD1 matching over 7 bases. The CDR3 runs to 16 residues. The germline V gene has CDR1 SGHRS and CDR2 YFSETQ. V trimming: 4 bases; J trimming: 0 bases; junction bases outside the gene matches: 6. CDR3 sequence reads: CASSTLGTANTGELFF. CDR3 nucleotides: TGCGCCAGCAGCACCCTAGGGACAGCGAACACCGGGGAGCTGTTTTTT.

DNA for the CDR3: TGTGCCAGCAGCAATTGCGCGGGAGGCTACGAGCAGTACTTC. Translation: CASSNCAGGYEQYF. The rearrangement links TRBV21-1 to TRBJ2-7; the table assigns TRBD2, which was not confirmed against the DNA. TRBV21-1 is a pseudogene locus. The CDR3 extends over 14 amino acids.

This clonotype has a handful of counts. V is TRBV5-6 and J is TRBJ2-3, with D possibly being TRBD2 (5 bases). V was shortened by 8 bases and J by 6 bases, with 25 bases between the two germline ends. This CDR3 comprises 16 residues. Germline CDR1 and CDR2: SGHDT and YYEEEE. CDR3: CASRYQPGNVGDTQYF. CDR3 DNA sequence: TGTGCCAGTCGTTACCAACCGGGGAATGTGGGGGATACGCAGTATTTT.

Only a few counts were recorded for this clonotype. This rearrangement joins TRBV7-2 to TRBJ2-7; D is uncertain. The length of the CDR3 is 15 residues. Germline V gives CDR1 SGHTA, CDR2 FQGNSA. Between the trimmed V and J ends, which lost 1 base and 3 bases, there was a span of 13 bases. CDR3 region: CASSLGGRTLYEQYF. CDR3 nucleotides: TGTGCCAGCAGCTTAGGAGGCCGGACCCTCTACGAGCAGTACTTC.

This clonotype was recorded many times. The chain recombines TRBV12-3 or TRBV12-4 with TRBJ2-5; D gene uncertain. Trimming pared 3 bases from V and 6 bases from J, leaving 11 bases between. The CDR3 is made up of 13 amino acids. The chain's CDR3 is CASSFNGRKTQYF. The CDR3 bases are TGTGCCAGCAGTTTTAACGGACGGAAGACCCAGTACTTC.

The chain combines TRBV7-9 with TRBJ1-2; a weak D match, TRBD1 (6 bases). Trimming stripped 0 bases from V and 7 bases from J, with 18 bases between. Germline CDR1 reads SEHNR; CDR2 reads FQNEAQ (reference sequence). CDR3 length equals 16 residues. CDR3 loop: CASSLALQGLDGGYTF. In nucleotides, the CDR3 is TGTGCCAGCAGCTTAGCCCTACAGGGCTTGGATGGTGGCTACACCTTC.

The chain has TRBV20-1 and TRBJ2-3, with 10 nucleotides matching TRBD1. Germline V gene data show CDR1 as DFQATT and CDR2 as SNEGSKA (reference sequence). Trimming took 6 bases from V and 3 from J; bases not matched to a gene: 12. CDR3 size: 16 residues. The CDR3 is CSAARQGALGTDTQYF. CDR3 DNA: TGCAGTGCAGCGAGACAGGGGGCGCTTGGGACAGATACGCAGTATTTT.

This chain links TRBV5-1 with TRBJ1-4; 7 nucleotides agree with TRBD1. CDR3 size: 16 residues. CDR1 is SGHRS, CDR2 YFSETQ, per germline. V lost 0 bases to trimming and J lost 4 bases; unmatched junction nucleotides: 6. The CDR3 is CASSLGPGTVNEKLFF. The DNA for the CDR3 is TGCGCCAGCAGCTTGGGGCCCGGGACAGTTAATGAAAAACTGTTTTTT.

V and J are TRBV7-8 and TRBJ2-3; 14 nucleotides line up with TRBD2. The length of the CDR3 is 18 residues. J lost 5 bases, V lost 4 bases, and 11 bases had no gene match. Germline assignment: CDR1 SGHVS and CDR2 FQNEAQ. The CDR3 sequence: CASSSHRLAGGPRDTQYF. DNA for the CDR3: TGTGCCAGCAGCTCCCATCGACTAGCGGGAGGGCCGAGAGATACGCAGTATTTT.

V and J are TRBV27 and TRBJ2-1; D is undetermined. The CDR3 has 13 amino acids. Trimming left V 6 bases short and J 4 bases short, with 10 bases between. Germline assignment: CDR1 MNHEY and CDR2 SMNVEV (reference sequence). The CDR3: CASSVAVYNEQFF. The CDR3 DNA reads as TGTGCCAGCAGCGTTGCGGTGTACAATGAGCAGTTCTTC.

This clonotype was detected a few times. This chain uses TRBV12-3 or TRBV12-4 with TRBJ1-6; unclear D gene. Trimming removed 3 bases at V and 11 bases at J, with 11 bases between. The CDR3 length is 13 residues. The DNA of the CDR3 is TGTGCCAGCAGTTTTGATACGGGGACACCCCTCCACTTT. This gives the protein CASSFDTGTPLHF.

This clonotype was recorded once. This chain connects TRBV2 to TRBJ2-1; 11 nucleotides match TRBD2. The ends lost 2 bases at V and 7 bases at J; junction bases unmatched: 4. From germline, CDR1 is SNHLY and CDR2 FYNNEI. The CDR3 is 15 amino acids. CDR3 bases: TGTGCCAGCAGTGAATTCGGACTAGCGGGTAATGAGCAGTTCTTC. Protein sequence: CASSEFGLAGNEQFF.

The chain is built from TRBV6-2 or TRBV6-3 and TRBJ2-3; the D gene is possibly TRBD2 (6 bases). Per germline, CDR1 MNHEY and CDR2 SVGEGT. This CDR3 region has 15 residues. Deletions cut 6 bases from V and 3 bases from J, with 16 bases between. The CDR3 reads CASRASWEATDTQYF. CDR3 DNA sequence: TGTGCCAGCAGGGCCTCGTGGGAGGCGACAGATACGCAGTATTTT.

The gene calls are TRBV28 and TRBJ2-2; D is perhaps TRBD1 or TRBD2 (5 bases each). Germline lookup yields CDR1 MDHEN and CDR2 SYDVKM. CDR3 length: 15 amino acids. V lost 6 bases to trimming and J lost 4 bases, with 15 bases between them. CDR3 loop: CASSPRLRGTGELFF. As DNA, the CDR3 is TGTGCCAGCAGCCCTAGGCTGAGGGGCACCGGGGAGCTGTTTTTT.

The rearrangement links TRBV7-2 to TRBJ2-5; D is unresolved. The CDR3 is 15 amino acids. Per germline, CDR1 SGHTA and CDR2 FQGNSA. Trimming cost V 1 base and J 11 bases, with 20 bases left between them. CDR3 protein: CASSLVATSGNEQYF. The CDR3 nucleotides read TGTGCCAGCAGCTTAGTGGCTACCTCTGGTAATGAGCAGTACTTC.

The rearrangement joins TRBV4-2 to TRBJ2-7; 8 bases match TRBD2. In germline, CDR1 is LGHNA, CDR2 YNFKEQ. CDR3 length equals 16 residues. J lost 4 bases, V lost 1 base, and 9 bases had no gene match. The CDR3 sequence: CASSQVGTGGEYEQYF. The CDR3, as DNA: TGTGCCAGCAGCCAAGTAGGAACGGGAGGGGAATACGAGCAGTACTTC.

This chain uses TRBV4-2 with TRBJ1-6, with D unresolved. CDR3 length: 13 residues. Between the trimmed V and J ends, which lost 4 bases and 14 bases, there was a span of 15 bases. Germline CDR1 and CDR2: LGHNA and YNFKEQ. Here the CDR3 reads CASSLLGLSALHF. CDR3 nucleotide sequence: TGTGCCAGCAGCCTGTTGGGATTAAGCGCCCTCCACTTT.

In the case of this clonotype: The junction differs from germline at one of its ends, possibly a read error. The rearrangement links TRBV7-3 to TRBJ2-3; a possible D gene is TRBD1 (6 bases). This CDR3 is 14 amino acids long. CDR1 is SGHTA and CDR2 is FQGTGA in the germline V gene. For the CDR3, the DNA is TGTGCCGGCAGCGTAGGACAGCCTACAGATACGCAGTATTTT. It is translated as CAGSVGQPTDTQYF.

This clonotype has just a few counts. The chain links TRBV29-1 to TRBJ1-1; 10 positions match TRBD1. There are 13 residues in the CDR3. Germline values: CDR1 SQVTM, CDR2 ANQGSEA. The trim removed 4 bases at V and 1 base at J, leaving 0 bases unmatched. The CDR3 spells CSVGDRGNTEAFF. CDR3 DNA: TGCAGCGTTGGGGACAGGGGGAACACTGAAGCTTTCTTT.

The chain is built from TRBV20-1 and TRBJ2-7; TRBD2 might be the D (5 bases). CDR1 and CDR2 (germline): DFQATT, SNEGSKA (reference sequence). V lost 1 base and J lost 5, with 15 bases in between. This CDR3 comprises 14 residues. As DNA, the CDR3 is TGCAGTGCTAGAGCGGGAACCCGGCACCACGAGCAGTACTTC. Protein: CSARAGTRHHEQYF.

The chain is built from TRBV6-1 and TRBJ2-1; 8 bases are shared with TRBD2. The CDR3 runs 15 residues. Germline V gene sequence: CDR1 MNHNS, CDR2 SASEGT. The J segment lost 7 bases and the V segment lost 2 bases, leaving 7 bases of the junction unmatched. CDR3 amino acids: CASSELLAVTNEQFF. CDR3 nucleotide sequence: TGTGCCAGCAGTGAATTACTAGCGGTTACTAATGAGCAGTTCTTC.

This clonotype was counted a few times. This chain uses TRBV7-9 with TRBJ2-1; the D is unclear. Germline CDR1 SEHNR, CDR2 FQNEAQ (reference sequence). V lost 1 base and J 5 bases, leaving 15 bases between the germline ends. CDR3 length: 16 residues. In DNA form, the CDR3 reads TGTGCCAGCAGCTTAGGTGTCCCAACCACCCACAATGAGCAGTTCTTC. This sequence encodes CASSLGVPTTHNEQFF.

This clonotype turned up a few times. This chain uses TRBV25-1 with TRBJ1-2; 7 positions match TRBD1. CDR3 length equals 18 residues. Looked up from germline, CDR1 is MGHDK and CDR2 is SYGVNS. The V segment lost 4 bases and the J segment 2 bases; nucleotides outside the gene matches: 16. The CDR3 DNA reads TGTGCCAGCAGTGGACAGGTGGAAGGGGGCAGGAGGAACTATGGCTACACCTTC. This gives the protein CASSGQVEGGRRNYGYTF.

This sequence joins TRBV6-2 or TRBV6-3 and TRBJ1-6; 7 nucleotides line up with TRBD1. The trim removed 6 bases at V and 7 bases at J, leaving 9 bases unmatched. The CDR3 runs to 15 residues. In germline, CDR1 is MNHEY, CDR2 SVGEGT. CDR3 loop: CASSRGQVINSPLHF. The CDR3 DNA reads TGTGCCAGCAGCCGCGGACAGGTTATCAATTCACCCCTCCACTTT.